Included here is one T cell receptor (beta chain) sequence, with context. This entry comes from a study of Ad26.COV2.S vaccination and SARS-CoV-2 variants. Sequencing was performed with immunoSEQ multiplex PCR; in TCRdb, only in-frame clones are kept and a portion is missing. The sample contains about 680,000 clones, more than 70% of which appear only once. Treatment described: 15 to 20 received Ad26.COV2.S at low or high dose, single or two shots; 5 received placebo; per-sample allocation not given. At day 63 after the first vaccine or placebo injection, samples were drawn. CDR1 is MNHEY, CDR2 SVGAGI, per germline. The CDR3 runs 14 residues. V lost 6 bases and J 5 bases, leaving 17 bases between the germline ends.

This chain joins TRBV6-5 and TRBJ2-7, with D perhaps being TRBD1 or TRBD2 (7 bases each). The sample consisted of peripheral blood, taken in a trial of Ad26.COV2.S vaccine versus placebo. The TCR sequence derives from a person aged 18-60 years who received the Ad26.COV2.S COVID-19 vaccine or a placebo. CDR3 region: CASSFHRGGDEQYF. As DNA, the CDR3 is TGTGCCAGCAGCTTCCACAGGGGAGGGGACGAGCAGTACTTC.